This paragraph reports one TCR beta chain. Measured with immunoSEQ multiplex PCR; TCRdb has only the in-frame clones, and not every one. The table shows roughly 63,000 clones, with around 87% occurring only once. These data are taken from a study of control samples from healthy donors and cancer patients. This CDR3 region has 15 residues. In germline, CDR1 is SEHNR, CDR2 FQNEAQ (reference sequence). Trimming at V came to 5 bases and at J to 7 bases, leaving 13 bases not matched to a gene. Sequenced sample: PBMCs. The receptor comes from a man aged 60 to 75 with colorectal cancer. The genes are TRBV7-9 and TRBJ1-2; 7 positions agree with TRBD1. CDR3 nucleotides: TGTGCCAGCAGCGGTGCTGAGGGGGCTGGAGGTGGCTACACCTTC. This translates into CASSGAEGAGGGYTF.